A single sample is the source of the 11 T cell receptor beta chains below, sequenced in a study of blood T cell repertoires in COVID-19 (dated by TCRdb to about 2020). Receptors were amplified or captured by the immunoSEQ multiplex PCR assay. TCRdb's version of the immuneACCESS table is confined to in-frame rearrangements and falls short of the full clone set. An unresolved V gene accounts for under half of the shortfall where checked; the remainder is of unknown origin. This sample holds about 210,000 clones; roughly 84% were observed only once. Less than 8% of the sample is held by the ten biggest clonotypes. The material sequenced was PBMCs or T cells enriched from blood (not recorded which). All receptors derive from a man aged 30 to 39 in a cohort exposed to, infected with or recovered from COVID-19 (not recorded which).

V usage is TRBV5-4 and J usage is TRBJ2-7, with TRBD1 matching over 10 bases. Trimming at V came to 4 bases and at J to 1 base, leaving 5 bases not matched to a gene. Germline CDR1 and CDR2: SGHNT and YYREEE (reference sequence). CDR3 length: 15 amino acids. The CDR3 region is CASSVPGQGSYEQYF. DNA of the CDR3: TGTGCCAGCAGCGTGCCGGGACAGGGGTCCTACGAGCAGTACTTC.

Here the CDR3 DNA reads TGTGCCATGGGACAGTCCTACAATGAGCAGTTCTTC. This translates into CAMGQSYNEQFF. J is TRBJ2-1 and V is TRBV10-3; 7 bases fit TRBD1. CDR1 and CDR2 from the germline V gene are ENHRY and SYGVKD. The CDR3 is 12 amino acids. V shed 9 bases, J shed 1 base, and the junction held 0 bases outside the gene matches.

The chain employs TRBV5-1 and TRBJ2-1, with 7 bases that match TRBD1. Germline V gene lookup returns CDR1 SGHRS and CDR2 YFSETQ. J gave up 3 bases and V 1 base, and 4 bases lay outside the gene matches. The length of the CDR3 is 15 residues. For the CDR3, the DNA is TGCGCCAGCAGCTTGCTGACAGGGAGCTACAATGAGCAGTTCTTC. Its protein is CASSLLTGSYNEQFF.

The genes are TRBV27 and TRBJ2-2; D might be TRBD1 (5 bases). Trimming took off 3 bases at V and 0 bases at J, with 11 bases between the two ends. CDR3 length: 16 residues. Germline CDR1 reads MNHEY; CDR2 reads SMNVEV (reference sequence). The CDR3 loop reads CASSLGQGTNTGELFF. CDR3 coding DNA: TGTGCCAGCAGTTTGGGTCAGGGAACGAACACCGGGGAGCTGTTTTTT.

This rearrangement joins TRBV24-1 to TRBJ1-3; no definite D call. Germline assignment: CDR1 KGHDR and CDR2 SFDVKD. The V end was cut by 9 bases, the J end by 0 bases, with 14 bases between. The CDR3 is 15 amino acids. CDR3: CATGESRSSGNTIYF. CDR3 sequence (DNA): TGTGCCACCGGGGAGTCCCGGAGCTCTGGAAACACCATATATTTT.

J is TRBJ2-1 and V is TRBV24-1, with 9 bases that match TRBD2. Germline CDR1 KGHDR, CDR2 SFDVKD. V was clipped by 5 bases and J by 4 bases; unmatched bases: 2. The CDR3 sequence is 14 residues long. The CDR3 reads CATSGTSGYNEQFF. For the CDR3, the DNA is TGTGCCACCAGTGGTACTAGCGGGTACAATGAGCAGTTCTTC.

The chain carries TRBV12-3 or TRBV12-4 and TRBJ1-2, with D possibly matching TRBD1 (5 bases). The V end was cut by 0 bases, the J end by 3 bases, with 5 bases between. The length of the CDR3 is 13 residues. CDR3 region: CASSLARDYGYTF. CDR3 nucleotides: TGTGCCAGCAGTTTAGCCAGGGACTATGGCTACACCTTC.

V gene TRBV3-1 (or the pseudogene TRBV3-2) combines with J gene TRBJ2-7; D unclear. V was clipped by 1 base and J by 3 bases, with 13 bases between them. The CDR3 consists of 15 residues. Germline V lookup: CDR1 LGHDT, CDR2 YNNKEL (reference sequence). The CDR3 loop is CASSQGPGQYYEQYF. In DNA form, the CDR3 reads TGTGCCAGCAGCCAAGGCCCAGGCCAGTACTACGAGCAGTACTTC.

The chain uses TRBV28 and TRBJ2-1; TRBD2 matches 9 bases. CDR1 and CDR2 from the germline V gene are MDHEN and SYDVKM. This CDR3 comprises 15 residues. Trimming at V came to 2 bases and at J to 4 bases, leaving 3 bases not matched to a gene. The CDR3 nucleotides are TGTGCCAGCAGTTTAGGCGGGGGGGGGTACAATGAGCAGTTCTTC. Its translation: CASSLGGGGYNEQFF.

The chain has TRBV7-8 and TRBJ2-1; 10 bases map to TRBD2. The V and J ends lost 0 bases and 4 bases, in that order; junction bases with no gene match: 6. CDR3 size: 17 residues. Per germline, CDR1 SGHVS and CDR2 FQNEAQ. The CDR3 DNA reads TGTGCCAGCAGCTTAGCTGGCGGGACTAGCGTATACAATGAGCAGTTCTTC. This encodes CASSLAGGTSVYNEQFF.

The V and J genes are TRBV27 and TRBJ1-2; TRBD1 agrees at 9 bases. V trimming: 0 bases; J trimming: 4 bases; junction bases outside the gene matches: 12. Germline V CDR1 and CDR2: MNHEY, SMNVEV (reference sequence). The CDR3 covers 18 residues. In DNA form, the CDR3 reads TGTGCCAGCAGTTTATCGATACCAACAGGGGGCGCGTTCTATGGCTACACCTTC. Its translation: CASSLSIPTGGAFYGYTF.